The 9 T cell receptor beta chains presented below share a single source sample, sequenced in a study of CD8 T cells in Susac syndrome. An input of about 0.5 to 1 ug of RNA was subjected to reverse transcription using random hexamers. TCRdb passed the immunoSEQ multiplex PCR reads through MiXCR, listing each CDR3 protein once. The sample shows about 190,000 distinct CDR3 sequences, 85% to 95% of them seen only once. What was sequenced was CD8+ T cells from PBMCs. These TCRs come from a human donor with Susac syndrome.

This chain connects TRBV6-5 to TRBJ2-2; D perhaps matches TRBD1 (6 bases). This CDR3 contains 18 residues. Germline V gene lookup returns CDR1 MNHEY and CDR2 SVGAGI. V lost 1 base and J lost 6, with 21 bases in between. CDR3 nucleotides: TGTGCCAGCAGTTACTTGAGGCCGGGGCCGCAGGGGCCCGGGGAGCTGTTTTTT. Protein product: CASSYLRPGPQGPGELFF.

This clonotype was seen a single time. The CDR3 spells CASSEKGYHEQYF. CDR3 bases: TGTGCCAGCAGTGAAAAAGGGTACCACGAGCAGTACTTC. The V and J genes are TRBV2 and TRBJ2-7; D call uncertain. V was clipped by 2 bases and J by 5 bases, with 10 bases between them. Germline V gene sequence: CDR1 SNHLY, CDR2 FYNNEI. This CDR3 has 13 residues.

The chain carries TRBV5-5 and TRBJ1-5, with 9 nucleotides matching TRBD1. After removal of 1 base from V and 7 bases from J, the junction contained 6 bases not matched to a gene. Germline CDR1 and CDR2: SGHKS and YYEKEE (reference sequence). There are 15 residues in the CDR3. Here the CDR3 reads CASSLTTGGGQPQHF. The DNA for the CDR3 is TGTGCCAGCAGCTTGACGACAGGGGGTGGGCAGCCCCAGCATTTT. The full variable domain, completed using reference TRBV5-5 and TRBJ1-5, is DAGVTQSPTHLIKTRGQQVTLRCSPISGHKSVSWYQQVLGQGPQFIFQYYEKEERGRGNFPDRFSARQFPNYSSELNVNALLLGDSALYLCASSLTTGGGQPQHFGDGTRLSIL.

The J gene is TRBJ1-5, the V gene TRBV4-1; the D is unclear. The CDR3 consists of 14 residues. Germline CDR1 is MGHRA and CDR2 is YSYEKL. The V end was cut by 1 base, the J end by 4 bases, with 8 bases between. CDR3 amino acids: CASSQVQPNQPQHF. CDR3 in DNA: TGCGCCAGCAGCCAAGTACAGCCGAATCAGCCCCAGCATTTT.

The gene calls are TRBV6-2 or TRBV6-3 and TRBJ1-2, with TRBD1 identical over 11 bases. This CDR3 contains 14 residues. Germline CDR1 reads MNHEY; CDR2 reads SVGEGT. With 6 bases clipped from V and 5 bases from J, the junction kept 5 bases outside the gene matches. The CDR3 protein is CASSRGQGAYGYTF. CDR3 nucleotide sequence: TGTGCCAGCAGCCGCGGACAGGGGGCATATGGCTACACCTTC.

This clonotype appeared once. V is TRBV29-1 and J is TRBJ2-2; D ambiguous. Deletions cut 5 bases from V and 3 bases from J, with 16 bases between. The CDR3 consists of 15 residues. Germline assignment: CDR1 SQVTM and CDR2 ANQGSEA. The CDR3, as DNA: TGCAGCGTTAGGGAAATTAGTCCCGACACCGGGGAGCTGTTTTTT. The encoded protein is CSVREISPDTGELFF.

The CDR3 is CASKISSGSTYNEQFF. CDR3 bases: TGTGCCAGCAAGATTTCTAGCGGGAGCACGTACAATGAGCAGTTCTTC. The V call is TRBV2, the J call TRBJ2-1; 10 bases map to TRBD2. The CDR3 is 16 amino acids. The V segment lost 7 bases and the J segment 4 bases; nucleotides outside the gene matches: 10. Germline assignment: CDR1 SNHLY and CDR2 FYNNEI.

The chain recombines TRBV9 with TRBJ1-6; the D is unclear. The germline V and J ends were trimmed by 4 bases and 5 bases, with 10 bases remaining between them. This CDR3 has 14 residues. Germline lookup yields CDR1 SGDLS and CDR2 YYNGEE. The CDR3 DNA reads TGTGCCAGCAGCCCCGGCCTAAATAATTCACCCCTCCACTTT. Translated, it gives CASSPGLNNSPLHF. Full variable domain (missing parts from reference TRBV9 and TRBJ1-6): DSGVTQTPKHLITATGQRVTLRCSPRSGDLSVYWYQQSLDQGLQFLIQYYNGEERAKGNILERFSAQQFPDLHSELNLSSLELGDSALYFCASSPGLNNSPLHFGNGTRLTVT.

The chain couples TRBV5-1 to TRBJ2-5; D perhaps matches TRBD2 (6 bases). V was cut by 0 bases and J by 6 bases, with 12 bases left in between. From germline, CDR1 is SGHRS and CDR2 YFSETQ. There are 14 residues in the CDR3. This chain's CDR3 is CASSLDGAGQTQYF. The CDR3 coding sequence is TGCGCCAGCAGCTTGGACGGGGCGGGACAGACCCAGTACTTC.